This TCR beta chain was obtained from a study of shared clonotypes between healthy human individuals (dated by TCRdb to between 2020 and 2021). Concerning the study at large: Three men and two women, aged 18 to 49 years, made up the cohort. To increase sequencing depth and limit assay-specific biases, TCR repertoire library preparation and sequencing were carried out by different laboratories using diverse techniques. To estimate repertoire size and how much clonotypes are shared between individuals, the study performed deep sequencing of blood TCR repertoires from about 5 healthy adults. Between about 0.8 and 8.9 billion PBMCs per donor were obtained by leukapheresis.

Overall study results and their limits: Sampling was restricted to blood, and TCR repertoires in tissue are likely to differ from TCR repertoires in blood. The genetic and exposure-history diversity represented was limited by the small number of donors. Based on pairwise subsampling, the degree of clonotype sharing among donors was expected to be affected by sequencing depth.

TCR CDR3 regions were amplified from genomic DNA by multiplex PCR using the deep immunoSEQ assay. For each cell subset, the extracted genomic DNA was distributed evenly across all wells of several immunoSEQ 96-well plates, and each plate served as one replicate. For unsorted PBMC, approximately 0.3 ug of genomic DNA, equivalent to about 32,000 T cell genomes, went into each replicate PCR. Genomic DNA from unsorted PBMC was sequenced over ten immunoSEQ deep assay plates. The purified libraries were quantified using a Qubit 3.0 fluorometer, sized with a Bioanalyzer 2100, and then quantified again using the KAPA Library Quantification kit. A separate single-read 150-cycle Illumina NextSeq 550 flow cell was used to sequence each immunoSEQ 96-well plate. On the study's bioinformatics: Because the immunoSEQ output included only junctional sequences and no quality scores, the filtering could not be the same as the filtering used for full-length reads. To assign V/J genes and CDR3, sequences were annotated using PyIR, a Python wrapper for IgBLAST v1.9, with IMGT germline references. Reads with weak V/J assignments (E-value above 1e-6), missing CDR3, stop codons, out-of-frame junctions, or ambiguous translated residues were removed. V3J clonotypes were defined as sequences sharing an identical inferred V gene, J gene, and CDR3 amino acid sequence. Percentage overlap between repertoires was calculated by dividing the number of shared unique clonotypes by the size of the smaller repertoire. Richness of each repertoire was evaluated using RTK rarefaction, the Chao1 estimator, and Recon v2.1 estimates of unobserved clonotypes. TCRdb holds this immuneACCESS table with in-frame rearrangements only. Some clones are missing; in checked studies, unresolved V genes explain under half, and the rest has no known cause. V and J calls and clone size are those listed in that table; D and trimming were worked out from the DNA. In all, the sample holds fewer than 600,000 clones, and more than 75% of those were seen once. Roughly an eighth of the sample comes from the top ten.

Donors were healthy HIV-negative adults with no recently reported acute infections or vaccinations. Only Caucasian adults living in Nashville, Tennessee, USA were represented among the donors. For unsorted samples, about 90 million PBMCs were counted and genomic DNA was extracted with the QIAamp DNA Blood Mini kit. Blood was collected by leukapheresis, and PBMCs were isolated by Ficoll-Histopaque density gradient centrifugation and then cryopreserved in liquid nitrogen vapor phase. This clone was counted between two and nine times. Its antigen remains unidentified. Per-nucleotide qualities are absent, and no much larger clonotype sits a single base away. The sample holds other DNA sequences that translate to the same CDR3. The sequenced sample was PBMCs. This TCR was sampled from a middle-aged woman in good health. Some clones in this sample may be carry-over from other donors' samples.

At the DNA level, the sequence is TGCGCCAGCAGCCCCGGGACAGGGGGCTACGAGCAGTACTTC. This is translated as CASSPGTGGYEQYF. The chain was built from TRBV5-1 and TRBJ2-7, and 11 bases in between align with TRBD1. The V end gives up 4 bases and the J end 3 bases, leaving 3 bases in the junction not matched to a gene. The germline V gene provides CDR1 SGHRS and CDR2 YFSETQ. Including the terminal cysteine and phenylalanine, the CDR3 comprises 14 residues. Only the CDR3 region is kept as DNA, spanning 42 bases read in frame from base 1.